Sequencing of this T cell receptor (beta chain) was carried out in a study of blood T cell repertoires in COVID-19. Across the study: T cells, B-cell-depleted T cells, or PBMCs supplied cDNA or gDNA.

Original analysis: Estimated nucleated cell counts came from reference gene primer amplification. Sequencing was performed with immunoSEQ multiplex PCR; in TCRdb, only in-frame clones are kept and a portion is missing. The DNA was the basis for D and trimming; V, J and clone size are from that table. The sample has 90,000 or so clones; 70% to 90% are singletons. The source material was peripheral blood. This clonotype was obtained from an elderly man with active or convalescent COVID-19.

The CDR3 DNA is TGCGCCAGCAGCGAAACCACTAGCGGGAGGGCCGGGGAGCTGTTTTTT. Its protein product is CASSETTSGRAGELFF. The genes are TRBV5-1 and TRBJ2-2; TRBD2 aligns across 13 bases. Per germline, CDR1 SGHRS and CDR2 YFSETQ. The CDR3 loop spans 16 amino acids. V lost 4 bases to trimming and J lost 6 bases; unmatched junction nucleotides: 6.